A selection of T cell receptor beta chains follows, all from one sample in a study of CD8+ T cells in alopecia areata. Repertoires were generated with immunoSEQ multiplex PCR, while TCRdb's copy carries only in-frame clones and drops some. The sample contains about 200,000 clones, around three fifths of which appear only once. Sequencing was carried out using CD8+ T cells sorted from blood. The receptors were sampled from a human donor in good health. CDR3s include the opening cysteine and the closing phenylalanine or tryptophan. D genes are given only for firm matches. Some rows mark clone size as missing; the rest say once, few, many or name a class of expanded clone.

CASSGRQSYEQYF | TGTGCCAGCAGTGGTCGACAGTCCTACGAGCAGTACTTC | NA | TRBJ2-7 | TRBV6-1 | NA
CASSRGQQDFWGTQYF | TGCGCCAGCAGTCGGGGGCAACAGGATTTTTGGGGCACCCAGTACTTC | NA | TRBJ2-5 | TRBV23-1 | NA
CASSQATVAIYNEQFF | TGCGCCAGCAGCCAAGCCACGGTAGCTATATACAATGAGCAGTTCTTC | NA | TRBJ2-1 | TRBV4-1 | NA
CAWSDGDSYGYTF | TGTGCCTGGAGTGACGGAGACAGCTATGGCTACACCTTC | NA | TRBJ1-2 | TRBV30 | NA
CASSFLGTDTGELFF | TGTGCCAGCAGCTTTTTAGGGACAGACACCGGGGAGCTGTTTTTT | TRBD1 | TRBJ2-2 | TRBV5-6 | NA
CASSRTGSHEQYF | TGTGCCAGCAGTCGGACAGGGAGCCACGAGCAGTACTTC | TRBD1 | TRBJ2-7 | TRBV7-9 | NA
CASRLRDDRTEAFF | TGTGCCAGCAGGTTAAGGGATGATCGGACTGAAGCTTTCTTT | NA | TRBJ1-1 | TRBV7-2 | few
CASSQELNTDTQYF | TGCGCCAGCAGCCAAGAGCTAAACACAGATACGCAGTATTTT | NA | TRBJ2-3 | TRBV4-1 | few
CSVEAGTDTQYF | TGCAGCGTTGAAGCGGGTACAGATACGCAGTATTTT | NA | TRBJ2-3 | TRBV29-1 | few
CASRDRVNTEAFF | TGTGCCAGCCGGGACAGGGTGAACACTGAAGCTTTCTTT | TRBD1 | TRBJ1-1 | TRBV2 | NA
CASRPGQNNNSPLHF | TGTGCCAGCAGGCCGGGACAGAATAATAATTCACCCCTCCACTTT | TRBD1 | TRBJ1-6 | TRBV2 | NA
CASERGGSTDTQYF | TGTGCCAGCGAGCGGGGGGGAAGCACAGATACGCAGTATTTT | TRBD2 | TRBJ2-3 | TRBV2 | NA
CATSREMTGVNTEAFF | TGTGCCACCAGCAGAGAAATGACAGGGGTAAACACTGAAGCTTTCTTT | TRBD1 | TRBJ1-1 | TRBV15 | NA
CASSRRRGSYEQYF | TGTGCCAGCAGCCGGCGGCGCGGATCCTACGAGCAGTACTTC | NA | TRBJ2-7 | TRBV7-8 | NA
CASGPANSPLHF | TGTGCCAGCGGGCCAGCTAATTCACCCCTCCACTTT | NA | TRBJ1-6 | TRBV6-5 | NA
CASSDSAGSTDTQYF | TGTGCCAGCAGTGACTCGGCGGGGAGCACAGATACGCAGTATTTT | NA | TRBJ2-3 | TRBV6-4 | NA
CAWSLGDAKYF | TGTGCCTGGAGCCTAGGTGACGCCAAGTACTTC | NA | TRBJ2-7 | TRBV30 | NA